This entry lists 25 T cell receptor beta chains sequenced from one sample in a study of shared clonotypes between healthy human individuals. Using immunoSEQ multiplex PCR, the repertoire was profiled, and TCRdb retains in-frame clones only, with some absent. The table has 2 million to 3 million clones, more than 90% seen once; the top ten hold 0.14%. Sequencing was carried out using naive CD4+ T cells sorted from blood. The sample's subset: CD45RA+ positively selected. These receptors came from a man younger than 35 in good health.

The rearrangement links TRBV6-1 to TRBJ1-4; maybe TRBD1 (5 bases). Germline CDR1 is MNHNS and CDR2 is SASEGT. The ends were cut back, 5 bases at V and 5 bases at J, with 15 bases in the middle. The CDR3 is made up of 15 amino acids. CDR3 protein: CASSSGGLQNEKLFF. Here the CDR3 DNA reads TGTGCCAGCAGTTCTGGGGGACTGCAGAATGAAAAACTGTTTTTT.

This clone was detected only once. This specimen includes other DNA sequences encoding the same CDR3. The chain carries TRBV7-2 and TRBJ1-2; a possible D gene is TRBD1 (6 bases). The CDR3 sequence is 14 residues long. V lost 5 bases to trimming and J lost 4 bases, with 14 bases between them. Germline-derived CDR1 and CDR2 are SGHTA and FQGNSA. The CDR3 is CASSPGGFGYGYTF. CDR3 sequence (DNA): TGTGCCAGCAGCCCCGGGGGCTTTGGCTATGGCTACACCTTC.

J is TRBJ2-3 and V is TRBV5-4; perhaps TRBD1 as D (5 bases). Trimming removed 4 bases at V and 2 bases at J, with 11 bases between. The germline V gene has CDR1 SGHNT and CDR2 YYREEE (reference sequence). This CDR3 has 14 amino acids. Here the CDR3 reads CASSHKTDTDTQYF. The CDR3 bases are TGTGCCAGCAGCCACAAGACAGACACAGATACGCAGTATTTT.

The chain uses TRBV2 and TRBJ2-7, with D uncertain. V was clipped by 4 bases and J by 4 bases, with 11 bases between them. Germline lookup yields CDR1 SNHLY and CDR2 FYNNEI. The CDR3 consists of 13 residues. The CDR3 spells CASSGFRNYEQYF. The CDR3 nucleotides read TGTGCCAGCAGTGGTTTCCGAAATTACGAGCAGTACTTC.

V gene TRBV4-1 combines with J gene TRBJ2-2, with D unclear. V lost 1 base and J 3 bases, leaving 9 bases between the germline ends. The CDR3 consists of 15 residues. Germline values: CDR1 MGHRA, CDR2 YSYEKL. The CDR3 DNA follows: TGCGCCAGCAGCCAAGTTACCTCCGACACCGGGGAGCTGTTTTTT. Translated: CASSQVTSDTGELFF.

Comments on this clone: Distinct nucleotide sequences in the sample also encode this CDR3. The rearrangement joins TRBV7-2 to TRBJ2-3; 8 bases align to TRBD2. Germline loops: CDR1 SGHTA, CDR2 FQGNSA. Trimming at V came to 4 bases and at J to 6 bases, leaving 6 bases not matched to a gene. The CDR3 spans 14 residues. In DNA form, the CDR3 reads TGTGCCAGCAGCTCCGGACTAGCTCCGGATACGCAGTATTTT. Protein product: CASSSGLAPDTQYF.

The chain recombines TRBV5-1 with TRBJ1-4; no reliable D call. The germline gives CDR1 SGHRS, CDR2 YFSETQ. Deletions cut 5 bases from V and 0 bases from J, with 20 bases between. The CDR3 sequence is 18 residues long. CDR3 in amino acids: CASRLRPNPRATNEKLFF. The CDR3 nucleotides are TGCGCCAGCAGGTTACGACCAAACCCTCGAGCAACTAATGAAAAACTGTTTTTT.

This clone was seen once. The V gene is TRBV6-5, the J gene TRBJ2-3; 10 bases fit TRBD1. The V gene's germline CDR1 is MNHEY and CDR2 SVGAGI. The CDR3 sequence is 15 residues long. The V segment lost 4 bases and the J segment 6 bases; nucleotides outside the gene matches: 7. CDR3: CASSSPGQGMDTQYF. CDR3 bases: TGTGCCAGCAGTTCCCCGGGACAGGGGATGGATACGCAGTATTTT.

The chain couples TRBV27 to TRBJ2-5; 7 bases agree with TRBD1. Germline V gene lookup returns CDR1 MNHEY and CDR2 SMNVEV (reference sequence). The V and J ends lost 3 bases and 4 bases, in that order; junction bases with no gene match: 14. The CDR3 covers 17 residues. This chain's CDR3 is CASSFYSTGPVGETQYF. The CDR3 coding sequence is TGTGCCAGCAGTTTCTATTCGACAGGGCCCGTAGGAGAGACCCAGTACTTC.

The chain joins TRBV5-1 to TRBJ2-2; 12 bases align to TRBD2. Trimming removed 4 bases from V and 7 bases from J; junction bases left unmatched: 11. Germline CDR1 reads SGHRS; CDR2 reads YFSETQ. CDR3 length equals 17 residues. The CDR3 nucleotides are TGCGCCAGCAGCCCTTCAAAGACTAGCGGGGGAGTCGGGGAGCTGTTTTTT. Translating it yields CASSPSKTSGGVGELFF.

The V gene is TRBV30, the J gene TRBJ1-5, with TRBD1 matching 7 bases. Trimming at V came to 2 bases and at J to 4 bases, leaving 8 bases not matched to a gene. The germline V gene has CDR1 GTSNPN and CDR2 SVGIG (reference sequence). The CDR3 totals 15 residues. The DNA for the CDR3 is TGTGCCTGGAGTCTAATAGACAGGGATAATCAGCCCCAGCATTTT. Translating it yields CAWSLIDRDNQPQHF.

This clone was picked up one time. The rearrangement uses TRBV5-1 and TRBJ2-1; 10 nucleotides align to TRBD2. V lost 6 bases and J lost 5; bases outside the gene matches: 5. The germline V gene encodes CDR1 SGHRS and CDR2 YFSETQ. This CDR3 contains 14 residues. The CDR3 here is CASKILAGDNEQFF. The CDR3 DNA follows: TGCGCCAGCAAGATCCTAGCGGGGGACAATGAGCAGTTCTTC.

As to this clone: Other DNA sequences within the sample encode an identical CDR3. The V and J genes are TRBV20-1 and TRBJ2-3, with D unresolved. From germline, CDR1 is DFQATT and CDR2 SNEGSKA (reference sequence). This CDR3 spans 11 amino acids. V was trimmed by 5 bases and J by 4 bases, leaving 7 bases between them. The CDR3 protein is CSAAQPDTQYF. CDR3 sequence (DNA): TGCAGTGCTGCGCAGCCAGATACGCAGTATTTT.

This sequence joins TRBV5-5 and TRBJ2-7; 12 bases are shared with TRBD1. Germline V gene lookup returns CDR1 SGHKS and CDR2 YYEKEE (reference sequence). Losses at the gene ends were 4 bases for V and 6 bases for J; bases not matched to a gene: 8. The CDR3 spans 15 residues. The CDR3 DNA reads TGTGCCAGCAGCCTCCCGGGACAGGGGGCCGGCGAGCAGTACTTC. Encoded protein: CASSLPGQGAGEQYF.

CDR3 bases: TGTGCCAGCATCGTGGGAACCACCGGGGAGCTGTTTTTT. Amino acids: CASIVGTTGELFF. The chain employs TRBV2 and TRBJ2-2, with D unclear. The germline CDR1 and CDR2 sequences are SNHLY and FYNNEI. This CDR3 is built from 13 residues. Trimming cost V 7 bases and J 4 bases, with 10 bases left between them.

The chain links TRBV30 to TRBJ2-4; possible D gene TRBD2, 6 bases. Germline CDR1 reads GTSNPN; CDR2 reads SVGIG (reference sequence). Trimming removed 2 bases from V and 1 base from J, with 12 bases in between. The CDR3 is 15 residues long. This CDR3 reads CAWSFGGKAKNIQYF. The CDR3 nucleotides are TGTGCCTGGAGTTTCGGGGGAAAGGCCAAAAACATTCAGTACTTC.

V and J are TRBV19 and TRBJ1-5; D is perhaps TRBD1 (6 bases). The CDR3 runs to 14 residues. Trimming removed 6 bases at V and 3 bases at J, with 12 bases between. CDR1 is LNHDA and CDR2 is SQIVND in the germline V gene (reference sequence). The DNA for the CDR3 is TGTGCCAGTAGGGTGGGGGCGCCCAATCAGCCCCAGCATTTT. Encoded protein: CASRVGAPNQPQHF.

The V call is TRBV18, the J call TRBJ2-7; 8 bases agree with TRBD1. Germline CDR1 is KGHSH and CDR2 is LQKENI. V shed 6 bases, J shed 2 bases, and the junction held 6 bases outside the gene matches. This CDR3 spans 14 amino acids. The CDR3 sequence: CASSDRTGTYEQYF. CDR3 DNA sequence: TGTGCCAGCTCGGATCGGACAGGGACCTACGAGCAGTACTTC.

In DNA form, the CDR3 reads TGTGCCAGCAGCACGCGGACCGGGAATGGAAACACCATATATTTT. Translating gives CASSTRTGNGNTIYF. This chain uses TRBV7-9 with TRBJ1-3; D ambiguous. CDR3 size: 15 residues. CDR1 SEHNR and CDR2 FQNEAQ come from the germline V gene (reference sequence). Trimming took 5 bases from V and 3 from J, leaving 14 bases between them.

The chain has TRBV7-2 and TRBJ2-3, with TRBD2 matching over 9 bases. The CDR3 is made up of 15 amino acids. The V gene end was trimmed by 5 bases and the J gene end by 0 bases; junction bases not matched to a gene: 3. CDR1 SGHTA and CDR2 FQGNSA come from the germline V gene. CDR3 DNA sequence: TGTGCCAGCAGCGGAGCGGGAGGTAGCACAGATACGCAGTATTTT. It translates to CASSGAGGSTDTQYF.

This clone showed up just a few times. The CDR3, as DNA: TGTGCCAGCTCCGCGGGACATAATTCACCCCTCCACTTT. Its protein product is CASSAGHNSPLHF. The rearrangement joins TRBV18 to TRBJ1-6; D possibly corresponds to TRBD1 (5 bases). The CDR3 contains 13 residues. Germline V gene sequence: CDR1 KGHSH, CDR2 LQKENI. V was clipped by 6 bases and J by 5 bases, with 8 bases between them.

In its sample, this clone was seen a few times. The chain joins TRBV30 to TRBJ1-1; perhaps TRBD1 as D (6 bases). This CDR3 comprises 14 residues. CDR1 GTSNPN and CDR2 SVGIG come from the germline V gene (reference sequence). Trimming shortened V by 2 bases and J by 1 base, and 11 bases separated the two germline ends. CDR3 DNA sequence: TGTGCCTGGAGTCCCAGGGGCCAGAACACTGAAGCTTTCTTT. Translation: CAWSPRGQNTEAFF.

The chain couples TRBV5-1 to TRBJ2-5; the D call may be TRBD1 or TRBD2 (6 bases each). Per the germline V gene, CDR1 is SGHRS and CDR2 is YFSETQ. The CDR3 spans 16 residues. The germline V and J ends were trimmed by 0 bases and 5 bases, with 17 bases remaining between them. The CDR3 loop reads CASSLVGGASGETQYF. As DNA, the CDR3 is TGCGCCAGCAGCTTGGTGGGGGGCGCTTCGGGGGAGACCCAGTACTTC.

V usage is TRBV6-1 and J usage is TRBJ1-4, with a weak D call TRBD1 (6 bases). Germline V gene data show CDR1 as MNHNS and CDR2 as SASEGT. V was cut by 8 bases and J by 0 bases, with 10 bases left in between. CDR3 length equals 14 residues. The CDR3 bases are TGTGCCAGCGACCGGACAGCAACTAATGAAAAACTGTTTTTT. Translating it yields CASDRTATNEKLFF.

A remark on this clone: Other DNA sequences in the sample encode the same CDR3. CDR3 nucleotide sequence: TGTGCCAGCAGCCAAGTAGGAACAGGGGACGGCTACACCTTC. It yields the protein CASSQVGTGDGYTF. The rearrangement uses TRBV14 and TRBJ1-2; the match to TRBD1 covers 7 bases. V lost 1 base and J lost 8; bases outside the gene matches: 7. Per germline, CDR1 SGHDN and CDR2 FVKESK. The CDR3 is 14 amino acids.